These 31 T cell receptor beta chains originate from one sample sequenced in a study of T-cell memory formation after mild COVID-19. TCRdb fed the 5' RACE reads into MiXCR, producing one record per CDR3 protein. The sample lists about 140,000 distinct CDR3 sequences, about 6.1% occurring once. The sequenced material came from PBMCs or a T cell subset sorted from them (not recorded which). Receptors were obtained from an adult woman who had mild COVID-19 (a few samples of this study predate the infection). Cell type and time point are not known.

Only a few counts were recorded for this clonotype. The chain recombines TRBV6-5 with TRBJ2-1; D possibly corresponds to TRBD2 (6 bases). Germline lookup yields CDR1 MNHEY and CDR2 SVGAGI. The CDR3 contains 13 residues. Trimming took off 8 bases at V and 4 bases at J, with 12 bases between the two ends. The CDR3 loop reads CASALGRYNEQFF. CDR3 coding DNA: TGTGCCAGCGCCCTGGGGAGGTACAATGAGCAGTTCTTC.

This clonotype was counted ten times or more. This rearrangement joins TRBV20-1 to TRBJ2-5; TRBD2 matches at 7 bases. The CDR3 covers 12 residues. After removal of 6 bases from V and 3 bases from J, the junction contained 4 bases not matched to a gene. The germline V gene has CDR1 DFQATT and CDR2 SNEGSKA (reference sequence). The CDR3, as DNA: TGCAGTGCCGTGAGCGGGAAAGAGACCCAGTACTTC. As protein: CSAVSGKETQYF.

The chain carries TRBV5-1 and TRBJ1-1, with D unclear. V lost 4 bases to trimming and J lost 3 bases, with 22 bases between them. Per germline, CDR1 SGHRS and CDR2 YFSETQ. The CDR3 length is 17 residues. CDR3 amino acids: CASSPRAGAGGHTEAFF. The CDR3 bases are TGCGCCAGCAGCCCCCGGGCAGGTGCGGGTGGGCACACTGAAGCTTTCTTT.

This clonotype was detected a few times. The V call is TRBV6-2 or TRBV6-3, the J call TRBJ2-3; 10 positions agree with TRBD2. The V segment lost 6 bases and the J segment 5 bases; nucleotides outside the gene matches: 8. The length of the CDR3 is 15 residues. The germline gives CDR1 MNHEY, CDR2 SVGEGT. This CDR3 reads CASRKREGRGDTQYF. DNA for the CDR3: TGTGCCAGCAGGAAGCGGGAGGGCCGAGGAGATACGCAGTATTTT.

This clonotype was seen only a few times. The chain joins TRBV6-2 or TRBV6-3 to TRBJ2-2; TRBD2 matches 7 bases. The V segment lost 2 bases and the J segment 7 bases; nucleotides outside the gene matches: 4. Germline V gene data show CDR1 as MNHEY and CDR2 as SVGEGT. This CDR3 is 14 amino acids long. CDR3 in DNA: TGTGCCAGCAGTTACGCGACTAGCAGCGGGGAGCTGTTTTTT. Translated: CASSYATSSGELFF.

Comments on this clonotype: This clone may be a read error of a much larger clone one base away. V gene TRBV12-3 or TRBV12-4 combines with J gene TRBJ2-7; 8 bases line up with TRBD1. This CDR3 has 14 residues. CDR3: CASRKQGAAYEKYF. The CDR3 coding sequence is TGTGCCAGCAGAAAGCAGGGGGCGGCCTACGAGAAGTACTTC.

This clonotype has more than one count but fewer than ten. This chain joins TRBV20-1 and TRBJ1-5; D may be TRBD1 (6 bases). The CDR3 loop spans 12 amino acids. Germline CDR1 DFQATT, CDR2 SNEGSKA (reference sequence). V was shortened by 6 bases and J by 6 bases, with 12 bases between the two germline ends. CDR3 nucleotide sequence: TGCAGTGCAGTACAGGGAAGTCAGCCCCAGCATTTT. Its translation: CSAVQGSQPQHF.

This clonotype has just a few counts. This chain connects TRBV19 to TRBJ1-5; no firm D call. With 3 bases removed from V and 2 bases from J, the gap between germline ends came to 8 bases. CDR1 and CDR2 from the germline V gene are LNHDA and SQIVND (reference sequence). The CDR3 covers 14 residues. The CDR3 region has the DNA TGTGCCAGTAGTATTGAGCTGGGCAATCAGCCCCAGCATTTT. It codes for CASSIELGNQPQHF.

This clonotype has only a few counts. The DNA of the CDR3 is TGTGCTAGTGAGGCGGGTAAGGGCGCCCGTGATACGCAGTATTTT. As protein: CASEAGKGARDTQYF. The chain has TRBV12-5 and TRBJ2-3, with TRBD2 as a possible D gene (5 bases). The V end was cut by 7 bases, the J end by 6 bases, with 20 bases between. The germline gives CDR1 LGHNT, CDR2 FRNRAP. The CDR3 runs to 15 residues. Using reference TRBV12-5 and TRBJ2-3 for the parts outside the CDR3, the full variable domain is DARVTQTPRHKVTEMGQEVTMRCQPILGHNTVFWYRQTMMQGLELLAYFRNRAPLDDSGMPKDRFSAEMPDATLATLKIQPSEPRDSAVYFCASEAGKGARDTQYFGPGTRLTVL.

The rearrangement uses TRBV7-9 and TRBJ2-6; D is perhaps TRBD1 or TRBD2 (5 bases each). V was shortened by 4 bases and J by 0 bases, with 13 bases between the two germline ends. This CDR3 spans 17 amino acids. From germline, CDR1 is SEHNR and CDR2 FQNEAQ (reference sequence). DNA of the CDR3: TGTGCCAGCAGCTCGTCCGGGACGGACTCTGGGGCCAACGTCCTGACTTTC. Its protein product is CASSSSGTDSGANVLTF.

The chain is built from TRBV6-5 and TRBJ1-1; maybe TRBD1 (6 bases). Between the trimmed V and J ends, which lost 10 bases and 4 bases, there was a span of 16 bases. This CDR3 comprises 13 residues. Germline CDR1 reads MNHEY; CDR2 reads SVGAGI. DNA for the CDR3: TGTGCCACTTTAGGGACATTAGGCACTGAAGCTTTCTTT. Its translation: CATLGTLGTEAFF.

For this clonotype: It may be a read error: a sequence one base away is much more abundant. The chain has TRBV7-9 and TRBJ1-6; D might be TRBD1 (5 bases). V dropped 4 bases and J dropped 9 bases, with 13 bases sitting between them. Germline V lookup: CDR1 SEHNR, CDR2 FQNEAQ (reference sequence). This CDR3 comprises 14 residues. CDR3 sequence reads: CASSSGTEPSPLHF. The DNA for the CDR3 is TGTGCCAGCAGCTCCGGGACGGAGCCTTCACCCCTCCACTTT.

The chain recombines TRBV30 with TRBJ2-3; 7 bases line up with TRBD1. Germline V lookup: CDR1 GTSNPN, CDR2 SVGIG (reference sequence). With 1 base clipped from V and 3 bases from J, the junction kept 10 bases outside the gene matches. CDR3 size: 16 residues. CDR3 in amino acids: CAWSAFRGMSTDTQYF. The CDR3, as DNA: TGTGCCTGGAGTGCATTCAGGGGGATGAGTACAGATACGCAGTATTTT.

J is TRBJ1-4 and V is TRBV5-1; 9 bases fit TRBD1. The CDR3 is 14 amino acids. Germline V gene lookup returns CDR1 SGHRS and CDR2 YFSETQ. V trimming: 3 bases; J trimming: 6 bases; junction bases outside the gene matches: 3. CDR3: CASSWRDRDEKLFF. CDR3 bases: TGCGCCAGCAGCTGGAGGGACAGGGATGAAAAACTGTTTTTT.

In its sample, this clonotype was seen a few times. The chain uses TRBV18 and TRBJ2-3; 8 bases fit TRBD1. The CDR3 length is 16 residues. Germline trimming cut 0 bases from V and 1 base from J; bases unmatched to any gene: 3. Germline-derived CDR1 and CDR2 are KGHSH and LQKENI. The CDR3 spells CASSPPLGQGTDTQYF. The CDR3 nucleotides are TGTGCCAGCTCACCACCGCTGGGACAGGGCACAGATACGCAGTATTTT.

This clonotype was recorded at least ten times. The genes are TRBV28 and TRBJ2-3, with a tentative D call TRBD1 (6 bases). The CDR3 covers 13 residues. Deletions cut 2 bases from V and 3 bases from J, with 6 bases between. The germline V gene has CDR1 MDHEN and CDR2 SYDVKM. The CDR3, as DNA: TGTGCCAGCAGTTTAGGACAGACAGATACGCAGTATTTT. It specifies CASSLGQTDTQYF. Full variable domain (rest looked up from reference TRBV28 and TRBJ2-3): DVKVTQSSRYLVKRTGEKVFLECVQDMDHENMFWYRQDPGLGLRLIYFSYDVKMKEKGDIPEGYSVSREKKERFSLILESASTNQTSMYLCASSLGQTDTQYFGPGTRLTVL.

This clonotype was found a few times. The rearrangement links TRBV10-3 to TRBJ2-7; D could derive from TRBD1 or TRBD2 (5 bases each). V lost 6 bases, J lost 3 bases, and 27 bases lay in between. The CDR3 covers 18 residues. CDR1 and CDR2 from the germline V gene are ENHRY and SYGVKD. The CDR3 DNA is TGTGCCATCAGAGAGGAATTAAAACCCGGGACGGTTGTCTACGAGCAGTACTTC. Amino acid sequence: CAIREELKPGTVVYEQYF.

V and J are TRBV15 and TRBJ2-5, with D possibly being TRBD1 (6 bases). Germline V gives CDR1 LNHNV, CDR2 YYDKDF (reference sequence). V was pared by 1 base and J by 1 base, with 10 bases between. The CDR3 sequence is 15 residues long. The CDR3 nucleotides are TGTGCCACCAGCAGAGGTCAGGGGCTCCAAGAGACCCAGTACTTC. Its translation is CATSRGQGLQETQYF.

This clonotype has more than one count but fewer than ten. The chain carries TRBV12-3 or TRBV12-4 and TRBJ1-4; 8 bases match TRBD1. V trimming: 3 bases; J trimming: 10 bases; junction bases outside the gene matches: 4. This CDR3 has 13 residues. The CDR3, as DNA: TGTGCCAGCAGTTTCAGGGGGCTCGGAAAACTGTTTTTT. It encodes CASSFRGLGKLFF.

This clonotype has only a few counts. The J gene is TRBJ2-1, the V gene TRBV20-1, with D maybe TRBD2 (6 bases). CDR1 is DFQATT, CDR2 SNEGSKA, per germline (reference sequence). The V gene lost 1 base and the J gene lost 3 bases, with 13 bases spanning the gap. The CDR3 is 15 residues long. The CDR3 spells CSARGDGRGYNEQFF. As DNA, the CDR3 is TGCAGTGCTAGAGGAGACGGGAGAGGCTACAATGAGCAGTTCTTC.

This clonotype was seen repeatedly, ten times or more. The chain joins TRBV20-1 to TRBJ2-5; TRBD2 is a possible D gene (6 bases). Trimming removed 6 bases at V and 7 bases at J, with 21 bases between. Germline V gene lookup returns CDR1 DFQATT and CDR2 SNEGSKA (reference sequence). The CDR3 totals 14 residues. The CDR3 spells CSARRDLEGATQYF. The DNA of the CDR3 is TGCAGTGCGCGGCGGGACCTCGAAGGAGCGACCCAGTACTTC.

This clonotype occurred a few times. The chain has TRBV5-7 and TRBJ2-5; TRBD2 is a possible D gene (5 bases). TRBV5-7 is noted as an ORF with a role that remains uncertain. V lost 3 bases to trimming and J lost 3 bases, with 12 bases between them. The CDR3 has 14 amino acids. CDR3 sequence: CASSWPDFEETQYF. The CDR3 bases are TGTGCCAGCAGCTGGCCGGACTTCGAAGAGACCCAGTACTTC.

This clonotype occurred a few times. DNA of the CDR3: TGTGCCAGCAGTCTGAGTTGTCCTGGCTACACCTTC. It translates to CASSLSCPGYTF. The V call is TRBV25-1, the J call TRBJ1-2; D is unclear. The CDR3 consists of 12 residues. CDR1 and CDR2 from the germline V gene are MGHDK and SYGVNS. The V gene lost 5 bases and the J gene lost 7 bases, with 11 bases spanning the gap.

In its sample, this clonotype was seen many times. This rearrangement joins TRBV11-2 to TRBJ2-1; no clear D gene. V gave up 7 bases and J gave up 0 bases, with 7 bases separating them. Germline CDR1 SGHAT, CDR2 FQNNGV. This CDR3 is built from 13 residues. This chain's CDR3 is CASKGSSYNEQFF. CDR3 sequence (DNA): TGTGCCAGCAAGGGAAGCTCCTACAATGAGCAGTTCTTC.

The chain combines TRBV15 with TRBJ2-3; TRBD2 matches 9 bases. Germline loops: CDR1 LNHNV, CDR2 YYDKDF (reference sequence). This CDR3 comprises 19 residues. With V trimmed by 1 base and J by 2 bases, 13 bases remained unmatched. Here the CDR3 DNA reads TGTGCCACCAGCAGAGGCTCCCTTTTACTAGCGGGTACCACAGATACGCAGTATTTT. It translates to CATSRGSLLLAGTTDTQYF.

This clonotype came up many times. The rearrangement joins TRBV5-6 to TRBJ2-7; D remains ambiguous. The V gene lost 1 base and the J gene lost 4 bases, with 6 bases spanning the gap. The CDR3 extends over 12 amino acids. Germline V CDR1 and CDR2: SGHDT, YYEEEE. Here the CDR3 reads CASSLLRYEQYF. CDR3 sequence (DNA): TGTGCCAGCAGCTTGCTGAGATACGAGCAGTACTTC.

This clonotype was counted a few times. The V gene is TRBV2, the J gene TRBJ1-2; TRBD1 agrees at 9 bases. Germline V CDR1 and CDR2: SNHLY, FYNNEI. Trimming took 9 bases from V and 3 from J; bases not matched to a gene: 5. This CDR3 spans 13 amino acids. The CDR3 region is CASRTGDYYGYTF. CDR3 bases: TGTGCCAGTCGGACAGGGGACTACTATGGCTACACCTTC.

Only a few counts were recorded for this clonotype. The chain has TRBV9 and TRBJ2-3, with a possible D match to TRBD2 (6 bases). This CDR3 has 14 amino acids. Germline CDR1 is SGDLS and CDR2 is YYNGEE. Trimming took 4 bases from V and 2 from J, leaving 11 bases between them. CDR3 residues: CASSPGLTTDTQYF. The CDR3 coding sequence is TGTGCCAGCAGCCCGGGACTTACCACAGATACGCAGTATTTT. Full variable domain (missing parts from reference TRBV9 and TRBJ2-3): DSGVTQTPKHLITATGQRVTLRCSPRSGDLSVYWYQQSLDQGLQFLIQYYNGEERAKGNILERFSAQQFPDLHSELNLSSLELGDSALYFCASSPGLTTDTQYFGPGTRLTVL.

V is TRBV30 and J is TRBJ1-2; no clear D gene. V shed 0 bases and J shed 5 bases, with 4 bases lying between them. In germline, CDR1 is GTSNPN, CDR2 SVGIG (reference sequence). The CDR3 extends over 11 amino acids. Here the CDR3 reads CAWSVVYGYTF. The CDR3 nucleotides are TGTGCCTGGAGTGTAGTTTATGGCTACACCTTC. The entire variable domain, with the rest obtained from reference TRBV30 and TRBJ1-2, is as follows: SQTIHQWPATLVQPVGSPLSLECTVEGTSNPNLYWYRQAAGRGLQLLFYSVGIGQISSEVPQNLSASRPQDRQFILSSKKLLLSDSGFYLCAWSVVYGYTFGSGTRLTVV.

This clonotype was recorded at least ten times. The CDR3 DNA is TGCGCCAGCAGCTTGGCTAGCAAAATCCAAGAGACCCAGTACTTC. As protein: CASSLASKIQETQYF. The chain is built from TRBV5-1 and TRBJ2-5; D possibly corresponds to TRBD2 (5 bases). Between the trimmed V and J ends, which lost 0 bases and 1 base, there was a span of 10 bases. Germline CDR1 SGHRS, CDR2 YFSETQ. The length of the CDR3 is 15 residues. The whole variable domain, filled in from reference TRBV5-1 and TRBJ2-5, reads KAGVTQTPRYLIKTRGQQVTLSCSPISGHRSVSWYQQTPGQGLQFLFEYFSETQRNKGNFPGRFSGRQFSNSRSEMNVSTLELGDSALYLCASSLASKIQETQYFGPGTRLLVL.

This clonotype was counted ten times or more. The rearrangement links TRBV10-3 to TRBJ2-3, with D perhaps being TRBD1 or TRBD2 (6 bases each). The germline gives CDR1 ENHRY, CDR2 SYGVKD. This CDR3 comprises 15 residues. Trimming removed 2 bases from V and 0 bases from J, with 9 bases in between. As DNA, the CDR3 is TGTGCCATCAGTGAGCGGGGGCCAAGCACAGATACGCAGTATTTT. Translated, it gives CAISERGPSTDTQYF.